Listed below are T cell receptor beta chains from one sample, sequenced in a study of regulatory T cells in long-lasting Graves disease. A single record per CDR3 protein comes from TCRdb applying MiXCR to the multiplex PCR reads. The profile covers some 470,000 distinct CDR3 sequences, with 20% to 25% appearing a single time and 7.1% taken by the ten largest. The material sequenced was peripheral blood mononuclear cells (PBMCs), taken when the disease was refractory, from a patient treated with antithyroid drugs. The receptors were gathered from a female donor with Graves disease. Both conserved end residues are part of each CDR3. Fields, in order: V gene, J gene, CDR3 protein.

TRBV20-1,TRBJ2-7,CSALDRGRREQYF
TRBV19,TRBJ2-6,CASSGGAGANVLTF
TRBV18,TRBJ2-2,CASSPPGTGVTGELFF
TRBV27,TRBJ1-4,CASSFGGGSWKLFF
TRBV2,TRBJ1-4,CASRSEVRGQSEKLFF
TRBV12-3/TRBV12-4,TRBJ1-5,CASSLPDSNQPQHF
TRBV25-1,TRBJ1-5,CASSPGRDPAMRTQPQHF
TRBV15,TRBJ2-7,CATSRDSGQNHEQYF
TRBV19,TRBJ1-2,CASSPRDLYGYTF
TRBV29-1,TRBJ1-3,CSVEEAGQGNTIYF
TRBV7-2,TRBJ2-7,CASSLAREYEQYF
TRBV2,TRBJ1-6,CASSDGGSRPLHF
TRBV19,TRBJ1-1,CASRGEPWNTEAFF
TRBV5-1,TRBJ1-1,CASSSELMNTEAFF
TRBV3-1,TRBJ1-1,CASSQGVWYTEAFF
TRBV20-1,TRBJ1-5,CSAILLGVGGNQPQHF
TRBV20-1,TRBJ1-4,CSADVEPLPRGATNEKLFF
TRBV6-2/TRBV6-3,TRBJ2-5,CASSSYRGTQYF
TRBV7-9,TRBJ1-1,CASSLASSGAEAFF
TRBV11-3,TRBJ1-2,CASSLVGTDSNYGYTF
TRBV27,TRBJ2-7,CASNYHRDTIYEQYF
TRBV7-3,TRBJ1-2,CASSLGGTGADGGYTF
TRBV6-1,TRBJ2-5,CASSEGTRRETQYF
TRBV12-3/TRBV12-4,TRBJ2-7,CASSPTSGNSYEQYF
TRBV7-9,TRBJ1-6,CASSSGTGPSPLHF
TRBV5-1,TRBJ2-3,CASSSSGASTDTQYF
TRBV27,TRBJ1-2,CASSSKTTGRDYGYTF
TRBV6-1,TRBJ1-2,CASSHLQENYGYTF
TRBV5-1,TRBJ1-6,CASRAGNYNSPLHF
TRBV29-1,TRBJ1-1,CSVGMRTEAFF
TRBV5-1,TRBJ1-2,CASSLVGASYGYTF
TRBV7-2,TRBJ2-5,CASNVTSGRGETQYF
TRBV11-2,TRBJ2-2,CASSLEGLPNTGELFF
TRBV7-8,TRBJ1-5,CASSLEVGYSNQPQHF